This T cell receptor beta chain was recorded in a study of blood T cell repertoires in COVID-19 (dated by TCRdb to about 2020). Looking at the study overall: Collaborator samples came from the United States, Italy and Spain and covered acute and convalescent phases of COVID-19. The sample metadata nearly always contained a de-identified subject ID, COVID-19 status, age in years and sex. The material from the prospective study consisted of cDNA or gDNA derived from T cells, B-cell-depleted T cells, or PBMCs. Subjects who had been exposed to COVID-19, were actively infected with it, or had recovered from it provided the deeply sampled blood TCRbeta repertoires that made up the dataset. Samples were obtained from the ongoing ImmuneRACE study (first 160 participants) and from some 1,300 subjects provided by 6 global collaborators. A freely available public database, intended as a resource for researchers studying the immune response to SARS-CoV-2, is where the repertoires were released. Where available, HLA class I and class II types were obtained from metadata supplied by the sample provider rather than from assay-based typing. What the study reported, not specific to this receptor: Clinical and demographic metadata were provided uncurated, with the amount varying by source and participant.

Whole blood was collected in K2EDTA tubes by collaborating institutions according to the institutions' own protocols. For TCRbeta analysis, collaborators shipped samples as frozen whole blood, isolated PBMCs, or DNA extracted from either of those sample types. Worth noting for this clone: The clone's antigen remains unknown. Base qualities are missing; no much larger clone stands one base away.

TCRbeta CDR3 regions were amplified from genomic DNA by means of the immunoSEQ Assay, a bias-controlled multiplex PCR. Per the source publication's procedure: The number of nucleated cells in each sample was estimated by amplification of reference gene primers within the assay. Sequence reads were collapsed and filtered to measure the absolute abundance of every unique TCRbeta CDR3 rearrangement. For each sample, productive Simpson clonality was calculated as the square root of Simpson's diversity index across productive rearrangements. Entries here come from immuneACCESS through TCRdb and include only in-frame sequences with V and J called. Some clones fail to appear in such tables; in the studies checked, an unresolved V gene covers under half of the shortfall, and the cause of the remainder is unknown. V and J calls and clone size come straight from that table; D and trimming were deduced from the DNA. Recorded for this sample are hundreds of thousands of clones; around 86% of them occurred a single time. About an eighth of the sample goes to the ten largest clones.

The CDR1 and CDR2 encoded by the germline V gene (reference sequence) are LNHNV and YYDKDF. V and J lose 0 bases and 6 bases, and a span of 11 bases separates them. The CDR3 holds 15 amino acids from the cysteine to the phenylalanine. Solely the CDR3 DNA is kept, with 45 bases framed from the first base. This TCR derives from a human donor in a cohort sampled during active COVID-19. The sequence is built from TRBV15 and TRBJ1-4; the best D guess is TRBD1, with 5 bases matching. Sequenced material: peripheral blood. The CDR3 region: CATSRDGAVHEKLFF. The sequence in DNA is TGTGCCACCAGCAGAGATGGGGCGGTGCATGAAAAACTGTTTTTT. With the portions outside the CDR3 filled from the reference TRBV15 and TRBJ1-4 genes, the complete variable region becomes DAMVIQNPRYQVTQFGKPVTLSCSQTLNHNVMYWYQQKSSQAPKLLFHYYDKDFNNEADTPDNFQSRRPNTSFCFLDIRSPGLGDTAMYLCATSRDGAVHEKLFFGSGTQLSVL.